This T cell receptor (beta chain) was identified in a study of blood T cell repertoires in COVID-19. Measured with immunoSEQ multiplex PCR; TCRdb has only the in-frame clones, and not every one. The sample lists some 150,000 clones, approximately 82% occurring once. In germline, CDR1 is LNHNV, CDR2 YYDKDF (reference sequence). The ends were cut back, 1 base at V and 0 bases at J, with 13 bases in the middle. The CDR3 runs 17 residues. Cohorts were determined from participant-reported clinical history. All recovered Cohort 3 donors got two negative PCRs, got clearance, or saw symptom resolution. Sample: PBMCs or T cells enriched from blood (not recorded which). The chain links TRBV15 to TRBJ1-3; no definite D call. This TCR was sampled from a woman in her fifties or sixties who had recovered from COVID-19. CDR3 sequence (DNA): TGTGCCACCAGCAGAGCCGGGAAGGCCTCCTCTGGAAACACCATATATTTT. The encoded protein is CATSRAGKASSGNTIYF. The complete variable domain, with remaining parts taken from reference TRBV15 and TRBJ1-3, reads DAMVIQNPRYQVTQFGKPVTLSCSQTLNHNVMYWYQQKSSQAPKLLFHYYDKDFNNEADTPDNFQSRRPNTSFCFLDIRSPGLGDTAMYLCATSRAGKASSGNTIYFGEGSWLTVV.